The following is a T cell receptor beta chain sequence with its context. These data originate in a study of CD8+CD57+ T cells in acquired aplastic anemia. According to the study, genomic DNA was the template for TCR beta VDJ and CDR3 profiling. MiXCR, run by TCRdb on the reads, gives a single entry per CDR3 protein. The repertoire holds roughly 200,000 distinct CDR3 sequences, with about three fifths as singletons. With V trimmed by 4 bases and J by 7 bases, 11 bases remained unmatched. In germline, CDR1 is SGDLS, CDR2 YYNGEE. The CDR3 totals 16 residues. Before being chosen for sequencing, patients had shown CD8+CD57+ cell expansion by flow cytometry.

The V gene is TRBV9, the J gene TRBJ1-4, with TRBD1 matching over 9 bases. The specimen was sorted CD4+, CD8+, or CD8+CD57+ T cells (not recorded which) from PBMCs. This clonotype was sampled from a human donor with aplastic anemia. CDR3 DNA sequence: TGTGCCAGCAGCTTAGATTTGACAGGGGGACTTGAAAAACTGTTTTTT. This translates into CASSLDLTGGLEKLFF. Complete variable domain (other parts from reference TRBV9 and TRBJ1-4): DSGVTQTPKHLITATGQRVTLRCSPRSGDLSVYWYQQSLDQGLQFLIQYYNGEERAKGNILERFSAQQFPDLHSELNLSSLELGDSALYFCASSLDLTGGLEKLFFGSGTQLSVL.